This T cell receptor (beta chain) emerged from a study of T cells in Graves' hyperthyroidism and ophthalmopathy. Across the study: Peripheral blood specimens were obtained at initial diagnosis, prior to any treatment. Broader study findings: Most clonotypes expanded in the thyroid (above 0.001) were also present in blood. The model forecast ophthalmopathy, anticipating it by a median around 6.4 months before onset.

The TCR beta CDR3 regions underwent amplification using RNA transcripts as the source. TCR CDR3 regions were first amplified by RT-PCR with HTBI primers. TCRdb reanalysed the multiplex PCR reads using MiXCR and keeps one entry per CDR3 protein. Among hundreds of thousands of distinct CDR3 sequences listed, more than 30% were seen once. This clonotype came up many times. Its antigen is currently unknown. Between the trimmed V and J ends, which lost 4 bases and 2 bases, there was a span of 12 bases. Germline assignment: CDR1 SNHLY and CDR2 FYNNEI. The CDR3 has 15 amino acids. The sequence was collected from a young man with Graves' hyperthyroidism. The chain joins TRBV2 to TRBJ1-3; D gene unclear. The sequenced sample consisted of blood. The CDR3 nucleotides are TGTGCCAGCAGTGGTGGGCGGCGGGCTGGAAACACCATATATTTT. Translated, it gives CASSGGRRAGNTIYF.